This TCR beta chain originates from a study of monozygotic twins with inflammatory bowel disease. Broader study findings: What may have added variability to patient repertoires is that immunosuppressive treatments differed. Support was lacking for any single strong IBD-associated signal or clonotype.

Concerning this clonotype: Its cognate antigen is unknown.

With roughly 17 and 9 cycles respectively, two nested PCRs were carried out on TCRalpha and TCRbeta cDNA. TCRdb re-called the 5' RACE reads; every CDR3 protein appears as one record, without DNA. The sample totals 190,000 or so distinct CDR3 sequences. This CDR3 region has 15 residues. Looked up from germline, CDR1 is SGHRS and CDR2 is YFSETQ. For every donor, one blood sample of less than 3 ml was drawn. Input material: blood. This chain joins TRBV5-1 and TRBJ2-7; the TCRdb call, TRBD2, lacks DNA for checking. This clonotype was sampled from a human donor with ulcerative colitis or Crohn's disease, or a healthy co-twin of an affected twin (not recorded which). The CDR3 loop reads CASSFLWGGAYEQYF.